These T cell receptor beta chains were read from a single sample in a study of T cells in Graves' hyperthyroidism and ophthalmopathy. TCRdb reprocessed the multiplex PCR reads with MiXCR, giving one entry per CDR3 protein. The sample comprises under 65,000 distinct CDR3 sequences, roughly 50% of which are singletons, and approximately 3.3% rests with the top ten. Sequencing was done on a sample of blood. Source of these receptors: a woman aged 55-70 years with Graves' ophthalmopathy. CDR3s include the opening cysteine and the closing phenylalanine or tryptophan.

cdr3_length | j_call | v_call | cdr3_aa
13 | TRBJ2-2 | TRBV27 | CASAGTRTGELFF
15 | TRBJ1-2 | TRBV19 | CARSWGTGSDLGYTF
15 | TRBJ2-5 | TRBV2 | CASSATSGGKGTQYF
16 | TRBJ2-5 | TRBV9 | CASTGGQGTTGETQYF
16 | TRBJ2-1 | TRBV19 | CASSLAYRGAYNEQFF
14 | TRBJ1-5 | TRBV7-6 | CASSLEQGDQTQHF
14 | TRBJ1-3 | TRBV5-1 | CAGSREGPGNTIYF
14 | TRBJ1-4 | TRBV2 | CASRLDRKSEKLFF
16 | TRBJ1-1 | TRBV20-1 | CSASLGGFGGGTEAFF
17 | TRBJ2-5 | TRBV5-6 | CASSSPTSGGARETQYF
17 | TRBJ1-4 | TRBV3-1 | CASSQESVVVRGEKLFF
13 | TRBJ1-5 | TRBV9 | CASSTHSNQPQHF
15 | TRBJ2-3 | TRBV12-3/TRBV12-4 | CASSEPGLGYNEQYF
18 | TRBJ2-6 | TRBV9 | CASSVGGWGHTGANVLTF
15 | TRBJ2-7 | TRBV19 | CASSQLGGFSYEQYF
14 | TRBJ2-1 | TRBV11-1 | CSSSLAGTSYEQFF
15 | TRBJ2-1 | TRBV20-1 | CGAREGRSSYNEQFF
15 | TRBJ2-1 | TRBV7-9 | CASSLSGGASNEQFF
12 | TRBJ1-5 | TRBV10-1 | CASSDPNQPQHF
14 | TRBJ2-7 | TRBV5-1 | CASSATGGAYEQYF
13 | TRBJ1-4 | TRBV19 | CASTPWDSEKLFF
14 | TRBJ1-1 | TRBV20-1 | CSALIGALNTEAFF
16 | TRBJ1-1 | TRBV2 | CASSESAWVGNTEAFF
13 | TRBJ1-2 | TRBV6-4 | CASSETAEGGYTF
13 | TRBJ1-1 | TRBV12-3/TRBV12-4 | CASSLAAGTEAFF
14 | TRBJ1-1 | TRBV12-3/TRBV12-4 | CASSFGGANTEAFF
15 | TRBJ2-3 | TRBV2 | CASTKGLAGPDTQYF
12 | TRBJ2-2 | TRBV5-4 | CASSPTPGELFF
12 | TRBJ2-2 | TRBV10-2 | CASARGTGELFF
19 | TRBJ2-7 | TRBV6-2/TRBV6-3 | CASSYYGTSGRPPSMEQYF
13 | TRBJ1-4 | TRBV20-1 | CSARSQGNEKLPF
14 | TRBJ1-4 | TRBV28 | CAIGGGLSNEKLFF
15 | TRBJ1-5 | TRBV2 | CASSARQGTNQPQHF
16 | TRBJ2-1 | TRBV20-1 | CSARGWTSGRDNEQFF
13 | TRBJ1-6 | TRBV29-1 | CSARTGDNSPLHF
13 | TRBJ2-5 | TRBV5-8 | CASSHGARATQYF
16 | TRBJ2-3 | TRBV7-9 | CASSPPEGGWTDTQYF
15 | TRBJ1-6 | TRBV7-8 | CASSLARTANSPLHF
16 | TRBJ2-1 | TRBV9 | CASSALTSGGENEQSF
15 | TRBJ2-5 | TRBV7-6 | CASSPGTSGGETQYF
14 | TRBJ1-2 | TRBV11-1 | CASSSRQGDYGYTF
15 | TRBJ1-1 | TRBV28 | CASTALAPTLETAFF
14 | TRBJ2-4 | TRBV12-3/TRBV12-4 | CASSPLRAKNIQYF
16 | TRBJ1-3 | TRBV19 | CASSFIPQGTGNTIYF
13 | TRBJ2-1 | TRBV12-3/TRBV12-4 | CASSPSEIVEQFF
13 | TRBJ2-2 | TRBV7-3 | CASSLVQPGELFF
16 | TRBJ2-6 | TRBV7-2 | CASSLAHGGGAYVLTF
14 | TRBJ1-2 | TRBV5-8 | CASSSDRGLNGYTF
16 | TRBJ1-1 | TRBV7-9 | CASSLALGTESSEAFF
14 | TRBJ1-1 | TRBV6-6 | CASSYKGFITEAFF
14 | TRBJ2-3 | TRBV7-6 | CASSLADRADTQYF
13 | TRBJ2-3 | TRBV2 | CASNGQLADTQYF